This passage covers 18 T cell receptor beta chains from one sample sequenced in a study of CD8+CD57+ T cells in acquired aplastic anemia. TCR beta VDJ and CDR3 were profiled, and genomic DNA was the template. TCRdb re-derived calls from the reads in MiXCR, one entry per CDR3 protein. The sample shows 200,000 to 250,000 distinct CDR3 sequences, over 55% of them seen only once. The sequencing input was sorted CD4+, CD8+, or CD8+CD57+ T cells (not recorded which) from PBMCs. The source of these receptors is a human donor in good health.

Comment on this clonotype: At one of its ends the junction is not consistent with the germline gene, which may arise from a read error. The rearrangement links TRBV4-1 to TRBJ2-1; D may be TRBD2 (6 bases). The CDR3 sequence is 13 residues long. CDR1 is MGHRA and CDR2 is YSYEKL in the germline V gene. In nucleotides, the CDR3 is TGTGCCAGCAGCCAAGATACCGGGGGTGAGCAGTTCTTC. Amino acid sequence: CASSQDTGGEQFF.

The chain combines TRBV12-5 with TRBJ1-6; weak D call: TRBD1 (5 bases). Germline V lookup: CDR1 LGHNT, CDR2 FRNRAP. The V gene lost 2 bases and the J gene lost 7 bases, with 15 bases spanning the gap. CDR3 length: 16 amino acids. CDR3 nucleotide sequence: TGTGCTAGTGGTTTGTGGCAGGGTACCACGAATTCACCCCTCCACTTT. Amino acids: CASGLWQGTTNSPLHF.

This clonotype has more than one count but fewer than ten. This chain joins TRBV7-9 and TRBJ2-5, with a weak D call TRBD1 (6 bases). The V and J ends lost 6 bases and 4 bases respectively, with 15 bases between them. Germline CDR1 reads SEHNR; CDR2 reads FQNEAQ (reference sequence). The CDR3 sequence is 14 residues long. The CDR3 sequence: CASSEQGGRETQYF. The CDR3 DNA follows: TGTGCCAGCAGTGAACAAGGGGGAAGAGAGACCCAGTACTTC.

The rearrangement uses TRBV5-6 and TRBJ1-2; possible D gene TRBD1, 6 bases. The V end lost 0 bases, the J end lost 4 bases, and 10 bases lay between the germline ends. Germline V gives CDR1 SGHDT, CDR2 YYEEEE. This CDR3 contains 14 residues. The CDR3 region has the DNA TGTGCCAGCAGCTTGGAACGGACAGCCTATGGCTACACCTTC. Translated: CASSLERTAYGYTF.

This clonotype was counted a few times. The CDR3 protein is CASSLGSGRAYEQYF. The CDR3 DNA reads as TGTGCCAGCAGCTTAGGGTCGGGGAGAGCCTACGAGCAGTACTTC. The rearrangement links TRBV7-3 to TRBJ2-7, with a tentative D call TRBD2 (5 bases). Germline lookup yields CDR1 SGHTA and CDR2 FQGTGA. V was cut by 2 bases and J by 2 bases, with 13 bases left in between. There are 15 residues in the CDR3. Supplemented by reference TRBV7-3 and TRBJ2-7, the full variable domain reads GAGVSQTPSNKVTEKGKYVELRCDPISGHTALYWYRQSLGQGPEFLIYFQGTGAADDSGLPNDRFFAVRPEGSVSTLKIQRTERGDSAVYLCASSLGSGRAYEQYFGPGTRLTVT.

V and J are TRBV7-2 and TRBJ1-1; tentative D call: TRBD1 (5 bases). V lost 0 bases to trimming and J lost 7 bases, with 9 bases between them. Germline V lookup: CDR1 SGHTA, CDR2 FQGNSA. The CDR3 is 13 amino acids. Here the CDR3 DNA reads TGTGCCAGCAGCTTAGCCCAGGGACTTGAAGCTTTCTTT. This encodes CASSLAQGLEAFF.

The CDR3 nucleotides are TGTGCCATCAGACCGCAGGGGGGGGACTATGGCTACACCTTC. The encoded protein is CAIRPQGGDYGYTF. The rearrangement uses TRBV10-3 and TRBJ1-2; 7 bases agree with TRBD1. Germline-derived CDR1 and CDR2 are ENHRY and SYGVKD. The CDR3 has 14 amino acids. Losses at the gene ends were 6 bases for V and 3 bases for J; bases not matched to a gene: 7.

The V gene is TRBV10-1, the J gene TRBJ2-7; TRBD2 is a possible D gene (6 bases). CDR3 length equals 17 residues. V gave up 3 bases and J gave up 5 bases, with 23 bases separating them. In germline, CDR1 is WNHNN, CDR2 SYGVQD (reference sequence). CDR3 in DNA: TGCGCCAGCAGTGATGCCGGGGCCGGCGCGGGGATGAACGAGCAGTACTTC. Translated, it gives CASSDAGAGAGMNEQYF.

This clonotype was recorded many times. The DNA for the CDR3 is TGTGCCAGCAGCGAGACAGGGGCGGGCACTGAAGCTTTCTTT. Its translation: CASSETGAGTEAFF. This chain joins TRBV9 and TRBJ1-1; TRBD1 matches at 8 bases. Per the germline V gene, CDR1 is SGDLS and CDR2 is YYNGEE. The CDR3 length is 14 residues. Losses at the gene ends were 3 bases for V and 4 bases for J; bases not matched to a gene: 5.

The chain has TRBV20-1 and TRBJ2-5; tentatively, D is TRBD1 (6 bases). Trimming removed 5 bases at V and 4 bases at J, with 8 bases between. Germline loops: CDR1 DFQATT, CDR2 SNEGSKA (reference sequence). This CDR3 is 11 amino acids long. Written as DNA, the CDR3 is TGCAGTGCTCTCAGGGGAGAGACCCAGTACTTC. Protein: CSALRGETQYF.

V is TRBV20-1 and J is TRBJ2-7; 8 bases line up with TRBD1. The ends lost 4 bases at V and 0 bases at J; junction bases unmatched: 5. The CDR3 has 14 amino acids. The germline gives CDR1 DFQATT, CDR2 SNEGSKA (reference sequence). The CDR3 DNA follows: TGCAGTGCTAAAAGACAGGGGAGCTCCTACGAGCAGTACTTC. Translation: CSAKRQGSSYEQYF.

The chain links TRBV7-9 to TRBJ2-3; TRBD2 aligns across 8 bases. The junction had 4 bases not matched to a gene; V was cut back by 0 bases and J by 2 bases. Looked up from germline, CDR1 is SEHNR and CDR2 is FQNEAQ (reference sequence). The CDR3 extends over 16 amino acids. CDR3 loop: CASSLASGGTTDTQYF. CDR3 nucleotide sequence: TGTGCCAGCAGCTTAGCGTCGGGAGGGACCACAGATACGCAGTATTTT.

The V and J genes are TRBV20-1 and TRBJ2-3, with TRBD2 matching over 8 bases. CDR3 length: 12 residues. The germline V gene has CDR1 DFQATT and CDR2 SNEGSKA (reference sequence). Trimming at V came to 7 bases and at J to 7 bases, leaving 7 bases not matched to a gene. DNA of the CDR3: TGCAGTGTCCCGGGGGGGCTGAATACGCAGTATTTT. It encodes CSVPGGLNTQYF.

The rearrangement joins TRBV2 to TRBJ1-1; the D is unclear. The germline V gene encodes CDR1 SNHLY and CDR2 FYNNEI. This CDR3 is built from 13 residues. V lost 10 bases and J 3 bases, leaving 15 bases between the germline ends. CDR3 region: CAKGVLRDTEAFF. CDR3 in DNA: TGTGCCAAAGGCGTTTTGAGGGACACTGAAGCTTTCTTT.

In this sample, this clonotype turned up many times. The rearrangement joins TRBV7-2 to TRBJ1-2; D gene ambiguous. The CDR3 sequence is 15 residues long. Per germline, CDR1 SGHTA and CDR2 FQGNSA. Trimming pared 5 bases from V and 0 bases from J, leaving 13 bases between. CDR3 in DNA: TGTGCCAGCAGCCGCGGCCCAGCCGCTAACTATGGCTACACCTTC. Its protein product is CASSRGPAANYGYTF. Based on the CDR3 plus reference TRBV7-2 and TRBJ1-2, the full variable domain is GAGVSQSPSNKVTEKGKDVELRCDPISGHTALYWYRQSLGQGLEFLIYFQGNSAPDKSGLPSDRFSAERTGGSVSTLTIQRTQQEDSAVYLCASSRGPAANYGYTFGSGTRLTVV.

V is TRBV20-1 and J is TRBJ1-5; D ambiguous. V was trimmed by 7 bases and J by 5 bases, leaving 15 bases between them. The germline V gene has CDR1 DFQATT and CDR2 SNEGSKA (reference sequence). This CDR3 region has 13 residues. The CDR3 nucleotides are TGCAGTGTCGCCACGGGGATCGATCAGCCCCAGCATTTT. It specifies CSVATGIDQPQHF.

The rearrangement links TRBV7-3 to TRBJ2-3; maybe TRBD2 (6 bases). Germline V gene data show CDR1 as SGHTA and CDR2 as FQGTGA. Trimming cost V 5 bases and J 4 bases, with 16 bases left between them. CDR3 size: 15 residues. In nucleotides, the CDR3 is TGTGCCAGCAGCCCACTAGGAGGGCCGGCAGATACGCAGTATTTT. Its translation is CASSPLGGPADTQYF. Based on the CDR3 plus reference TRBV7-3 and TRBJ2-3, the full variable domain is GAGVSQTPSNKVTEKGKYVELRCDPISGHTALYWYRQSLGQGPEFLIYFQGTGAADDSGLPNDRFFAVRPEGSVSTLKIQRTERGDSAVYLCASSPLGGPADTQYFGPGTRLTVL.

Only a few counts were recorded for this clonotype. The chain links TRBV20-1 to TRBJ2-7; 10 bases match TRBD1. This CDR3 contains 13 residues. Germline trimming cut 1 base from V and 3 bases from J; bases unmatched to any gene: 0. In germline, CDR1 is DFQATT, CDR2 SNEGSKA (reference sequence). The CDR3 DNA reads as TGCAGTGCTAGAGGGGACAGGGGCTACGAGCAGTACTTC. Translation gives CSARGDRGYEQYF.